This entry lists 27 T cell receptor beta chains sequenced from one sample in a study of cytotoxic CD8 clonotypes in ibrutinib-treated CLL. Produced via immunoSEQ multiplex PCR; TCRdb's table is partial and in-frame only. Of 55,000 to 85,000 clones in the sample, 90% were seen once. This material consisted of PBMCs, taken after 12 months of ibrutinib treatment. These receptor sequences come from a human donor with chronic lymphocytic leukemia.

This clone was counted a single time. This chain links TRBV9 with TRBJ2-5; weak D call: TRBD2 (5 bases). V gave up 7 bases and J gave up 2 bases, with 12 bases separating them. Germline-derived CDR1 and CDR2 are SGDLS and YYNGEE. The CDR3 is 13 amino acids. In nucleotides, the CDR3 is TGTGCCAGCGGTGGACTGGGACAAGAGACCCAGTACTTC. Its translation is CASGGLGQETQYF.

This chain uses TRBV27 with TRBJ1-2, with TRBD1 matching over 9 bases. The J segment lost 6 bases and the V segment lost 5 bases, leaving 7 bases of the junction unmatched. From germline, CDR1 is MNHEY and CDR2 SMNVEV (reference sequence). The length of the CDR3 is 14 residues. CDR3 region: CASSLSGTGNGYTF. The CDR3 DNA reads TGTGCCAGCAGTCTTTCTGGGACAGGGAATGGCTACACCTTC.

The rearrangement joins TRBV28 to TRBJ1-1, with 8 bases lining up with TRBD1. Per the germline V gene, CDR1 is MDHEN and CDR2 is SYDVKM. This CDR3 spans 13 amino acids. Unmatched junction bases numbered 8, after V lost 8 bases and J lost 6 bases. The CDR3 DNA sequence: TGTGCCAGCGTTCGGACAGGGCCCCCTGAAGCTTTCTTT. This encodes CASVRTGPPEAFF.

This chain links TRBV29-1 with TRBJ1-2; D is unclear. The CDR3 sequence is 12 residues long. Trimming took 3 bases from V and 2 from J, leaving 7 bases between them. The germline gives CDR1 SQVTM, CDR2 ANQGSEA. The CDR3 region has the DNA TGCAGCGTTGATTTTGGGAACTATGGCTACACCTTC. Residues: CSVDFGNYGYTF.

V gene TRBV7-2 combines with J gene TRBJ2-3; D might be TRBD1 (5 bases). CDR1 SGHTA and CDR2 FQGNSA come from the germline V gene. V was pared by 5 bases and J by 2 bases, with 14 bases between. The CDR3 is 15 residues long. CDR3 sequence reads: CASSRTMTDTDTQYF. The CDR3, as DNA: TGTGCCAGCAGCCGAACTATGACAGACACAGATACGCAGTATTTT.

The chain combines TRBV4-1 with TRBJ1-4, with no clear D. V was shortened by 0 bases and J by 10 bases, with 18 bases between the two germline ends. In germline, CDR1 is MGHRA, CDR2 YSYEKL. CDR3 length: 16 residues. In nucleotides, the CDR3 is TGCGCCAGCAGCCAAGATCGGACCTTCGGGTGGAGAAAACTGTTTTTT. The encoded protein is CASSQDRTFGWRKLFF.

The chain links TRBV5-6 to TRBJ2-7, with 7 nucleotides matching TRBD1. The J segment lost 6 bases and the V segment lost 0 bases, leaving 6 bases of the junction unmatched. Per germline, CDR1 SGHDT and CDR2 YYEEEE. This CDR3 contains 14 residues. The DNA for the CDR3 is TGTGCCAGCAGCTTGGTACCCCACAGGGGCGAGCAGTACTTC. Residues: CASSLVPHRGEQYF.

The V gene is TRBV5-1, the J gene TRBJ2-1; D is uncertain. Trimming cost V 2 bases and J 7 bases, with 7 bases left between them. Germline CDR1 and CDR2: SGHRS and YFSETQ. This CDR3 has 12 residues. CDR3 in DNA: TGCGCCAGCAGCTTTATCGAGAATGAGCAGTTCTTC. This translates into CASSFIENEQFF.

CDR3: CASSNSRAATNTGELFF. CDR3 coding DNA: TGTGCCAGCAGCAACTCGCGTGCAGCAACGAACACCGGGGAGCTGTTTTTT. The chain joins TRBV11-3 to TRBJ2-2, with D uncertain. Trimming took off 5 bases at V and 0 bases at J, with 16 bases between the two ends. Looked up from germline, CDR1 is SGHNT and CDR2 is YENEEA. There are 17 residues in the CDR3.

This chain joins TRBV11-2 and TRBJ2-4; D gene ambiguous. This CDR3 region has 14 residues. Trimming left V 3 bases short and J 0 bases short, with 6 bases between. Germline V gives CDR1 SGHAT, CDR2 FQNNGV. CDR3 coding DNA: TGTGCCAGCAGCTTTTCCCCAGCCAAAAACATTCAGTACTTC. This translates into CASSFSPAKNIQYF.

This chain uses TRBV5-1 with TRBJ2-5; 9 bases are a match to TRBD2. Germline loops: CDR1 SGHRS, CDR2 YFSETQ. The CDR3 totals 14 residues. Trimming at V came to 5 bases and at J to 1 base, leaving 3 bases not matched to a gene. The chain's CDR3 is CASSSAGGQETQYF. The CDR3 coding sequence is TGCGCCAGCAGTTCAGCGGGAGGCCAAGAGACCCAGTACTTC.

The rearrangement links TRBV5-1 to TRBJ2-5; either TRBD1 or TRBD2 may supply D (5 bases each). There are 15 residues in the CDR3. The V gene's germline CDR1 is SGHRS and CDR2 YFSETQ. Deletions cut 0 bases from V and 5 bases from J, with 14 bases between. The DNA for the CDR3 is TGCGCCAGCAGCTTGGAGGGGACGGGTGGGGAGACCCAGTACTTC. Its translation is CASSLEGTGGETQYF.

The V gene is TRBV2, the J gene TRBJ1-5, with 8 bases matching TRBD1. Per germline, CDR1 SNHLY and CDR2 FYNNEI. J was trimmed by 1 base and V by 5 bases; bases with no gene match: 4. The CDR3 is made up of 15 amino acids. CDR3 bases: TGTGCCAGCAGTTTACAGGGGGGAAGCAATCAGCCCCAGCATTTT. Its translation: CASSLQGGSNQPQHF.

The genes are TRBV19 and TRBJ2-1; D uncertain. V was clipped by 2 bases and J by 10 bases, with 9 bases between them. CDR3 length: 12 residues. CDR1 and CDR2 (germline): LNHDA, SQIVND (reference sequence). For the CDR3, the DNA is TGTGCCAGTAGTATAACCCGCCAGGAGCAGTTCTTC. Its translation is CASSITRQEQFF.

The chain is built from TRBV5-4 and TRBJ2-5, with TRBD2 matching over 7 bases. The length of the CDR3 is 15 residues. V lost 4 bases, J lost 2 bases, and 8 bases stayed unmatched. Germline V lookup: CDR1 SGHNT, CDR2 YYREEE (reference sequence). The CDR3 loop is CASSHSGMQQETQYF. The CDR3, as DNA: TGTGCCAGCAGCCACAGCGGGATGCAACAAGAGACCCAGTACTTC.

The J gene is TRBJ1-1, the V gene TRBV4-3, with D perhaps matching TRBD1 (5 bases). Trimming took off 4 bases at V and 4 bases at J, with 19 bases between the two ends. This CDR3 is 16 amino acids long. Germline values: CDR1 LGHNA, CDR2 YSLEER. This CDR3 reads CASSPGHERPLTEAFF. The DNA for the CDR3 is TGCGCCAGCAGCCCCGGACATGAACGTCCTCTCACTGAAGCTTTCTTT.

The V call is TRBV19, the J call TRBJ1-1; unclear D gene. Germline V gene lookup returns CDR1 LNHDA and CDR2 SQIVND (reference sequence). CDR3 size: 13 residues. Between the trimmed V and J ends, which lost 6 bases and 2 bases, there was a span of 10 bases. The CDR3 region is CASRGFRNTEAFF. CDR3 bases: TGTGCCAGTAGGGGGTTTAGAAACACTGAAGCTTTCTTT.

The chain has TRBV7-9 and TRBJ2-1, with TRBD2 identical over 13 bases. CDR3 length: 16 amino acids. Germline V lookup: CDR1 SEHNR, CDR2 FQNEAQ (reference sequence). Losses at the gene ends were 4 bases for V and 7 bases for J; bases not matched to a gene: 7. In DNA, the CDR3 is TGTGCCAGCAGCTCATGGACTAGCGGGAGAAGTAATGAGCAGTTCTTC. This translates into CASSSWTSGRSNEQFF.

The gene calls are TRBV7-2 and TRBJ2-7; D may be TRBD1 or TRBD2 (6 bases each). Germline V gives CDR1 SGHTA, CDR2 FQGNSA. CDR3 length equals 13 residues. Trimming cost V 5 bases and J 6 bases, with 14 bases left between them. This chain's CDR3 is CASSPRGVGEQYF. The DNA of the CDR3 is TGTGCCAGCAGCCCTAGGGGGGTTGGCGAGCAGTACTTC.

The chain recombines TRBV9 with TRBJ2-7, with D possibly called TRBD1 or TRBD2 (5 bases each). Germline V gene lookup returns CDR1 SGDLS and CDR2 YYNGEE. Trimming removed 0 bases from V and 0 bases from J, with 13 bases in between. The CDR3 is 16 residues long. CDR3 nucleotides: TGTGCCAGCAGCGTAGATCCAGACGGGACCTCCTACGAGCAGTACTTC. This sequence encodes CASSVDPDGTSYEQYF.

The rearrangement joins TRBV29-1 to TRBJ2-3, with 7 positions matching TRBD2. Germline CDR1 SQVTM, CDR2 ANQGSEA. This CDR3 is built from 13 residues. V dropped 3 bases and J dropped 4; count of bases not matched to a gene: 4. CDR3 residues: CSVDPSGPDTQYF. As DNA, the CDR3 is TGCAGCGTTGACCCTAGCGGTCCAGATACGCAGTATTTT.

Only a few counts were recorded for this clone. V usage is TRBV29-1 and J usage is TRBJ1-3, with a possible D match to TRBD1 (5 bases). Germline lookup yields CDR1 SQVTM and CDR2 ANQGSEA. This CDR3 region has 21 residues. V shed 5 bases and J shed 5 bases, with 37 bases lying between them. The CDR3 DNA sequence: TGCAGCGTTCTTAGGCCCCCCACACAGGAGGATACTTTAATTGGTAGAAACACCATATATTTT. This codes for CSVLRPPTQEDTLIGRNTIYF.

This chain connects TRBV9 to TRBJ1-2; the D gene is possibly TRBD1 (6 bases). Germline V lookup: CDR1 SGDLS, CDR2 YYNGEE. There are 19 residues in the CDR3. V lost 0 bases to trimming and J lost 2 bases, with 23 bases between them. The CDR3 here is CASSVVGLSRGQLNYGYTF. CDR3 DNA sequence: TGTGCCAGCAGCGTAGTTGGTCTGTCTCGGGGGCAGTTAAACTATGGCTACACCTTC.

The CDR3 here is CASSPATGSYEQYF. Written as DNA, the CDR3 is TGTGCCAGCAGTCCCGCGACAGGATCCTACGAGCAGTACTTC. The chain uses TRBV28 and TRBJ2-7; TRBD1 is a possible D gene (6 bases). V lost 5 bases and J 1 base, leaving 12 bases between the germline ends. The germline V gene encodes CDR1 MDHEN and CDR2 SYDVKM. This CDR3 contains 14 residues.

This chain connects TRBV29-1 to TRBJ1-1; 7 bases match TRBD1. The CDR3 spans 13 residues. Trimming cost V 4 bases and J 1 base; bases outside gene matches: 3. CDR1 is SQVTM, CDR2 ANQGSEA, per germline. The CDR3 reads CSVGKGANTEAFF. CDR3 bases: TGCAGCGTTGGTAAGGGGGCGAACACTGAAGCTTTCTTT.

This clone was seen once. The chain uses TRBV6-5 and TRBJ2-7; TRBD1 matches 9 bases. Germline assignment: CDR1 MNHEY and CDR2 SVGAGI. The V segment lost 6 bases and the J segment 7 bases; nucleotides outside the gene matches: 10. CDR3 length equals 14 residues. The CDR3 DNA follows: TGTGCCAGCAGCAGACTGGACAGGGGATCGGAGCAGTACTTC. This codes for CASSRLDRGSEQYF.

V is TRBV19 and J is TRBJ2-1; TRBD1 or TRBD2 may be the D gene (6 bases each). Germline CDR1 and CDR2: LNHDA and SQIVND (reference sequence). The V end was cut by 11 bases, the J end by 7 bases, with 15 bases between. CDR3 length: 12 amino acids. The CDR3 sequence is CASEGGVNEQFF. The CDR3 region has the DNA TGTGCCTCGGAGGGGGGAGTGAATGAGCAGTTCTTC.